Only one count was recorded for the clone carrying this TCR beta chain. No antigen is known for it. Using immunoSEQ multiplex PCR, the repertoire was profiled, and TCRdb retains in-frame clones only, with some absent. The sample contains roughly 50,000 clones, over 70% of which appear only once. The data belong to a study of OX40 agonist ivuxolimab in advanced cancers. On the study more broadly: Having had anti-PD-1, anti-PD-L1 or anti-CTLA-4 therapy before was allowed, and approximately 40% had some.

Study results and caveats: The average count of expanded clones was higher among CD8+ T cells than among CD4+.

The length of the CDR3 is 16 residues. V was pared by 5 bases and J by 0 bases, with 15 bases between. CDR1 is SGHVS, CDR2 FQNEAQ, per germline. The specimen was CD4+ or CD8+ T cells sorted from blood, collected in a trial of the OX40 agonist ivuxolimab. The chain links TRBV7-8 to TRBJ2-3; TRBD2 is a possible D gene (6 bases). The sequence was collected from an adult with an advanced solid tumor such as melanoma, head and neck, liver or kidney cancer. The CDR3 DNA is TGTGCCAGCAGCCAGGGACTCTTTACTAGCACAGATACGCAGTATTTT. It specifies CASSQGLFTSTDTQYF.